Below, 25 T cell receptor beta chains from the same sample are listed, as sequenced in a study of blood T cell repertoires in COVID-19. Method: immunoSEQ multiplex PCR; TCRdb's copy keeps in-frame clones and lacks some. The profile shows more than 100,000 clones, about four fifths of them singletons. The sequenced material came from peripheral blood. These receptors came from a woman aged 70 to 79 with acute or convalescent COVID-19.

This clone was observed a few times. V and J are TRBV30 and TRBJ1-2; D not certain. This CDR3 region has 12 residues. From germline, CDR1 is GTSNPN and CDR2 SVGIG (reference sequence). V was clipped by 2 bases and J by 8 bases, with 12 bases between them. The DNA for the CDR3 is TGTGCCTGGAGTACTGAACGCGGGGGCTACACCTTC. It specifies CAWSTERGGYTF.

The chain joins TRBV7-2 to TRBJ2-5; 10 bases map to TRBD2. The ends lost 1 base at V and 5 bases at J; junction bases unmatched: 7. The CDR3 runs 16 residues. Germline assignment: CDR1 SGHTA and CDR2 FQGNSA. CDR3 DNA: TGTGCCAGCAGCTTAGGGTATAGCGGGGGGTCGGAGACCCAGTACTTC. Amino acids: CASSLGYSGGSETQYF.

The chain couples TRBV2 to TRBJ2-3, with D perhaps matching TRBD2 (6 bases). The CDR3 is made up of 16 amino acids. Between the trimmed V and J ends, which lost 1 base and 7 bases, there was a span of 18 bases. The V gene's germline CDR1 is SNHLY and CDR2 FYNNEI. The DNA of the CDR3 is TGTGCCAGCAGTGAAGGAGCGGGTGGAGGTGTAAATACGCAGTATTTT. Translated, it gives CASSEGAGGGVNTQYF. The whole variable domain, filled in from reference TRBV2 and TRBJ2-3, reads EPEVTQTPSHQVTQMGQEVILRCVPISNHLYFYWYRQILGQKVEFLVSFYNNEISEKSEIFDDQFSVERPDGSNFTLKIRSTKLEDSAMYFCASSEGAGGGVNTQYFGPGTRLTVL.

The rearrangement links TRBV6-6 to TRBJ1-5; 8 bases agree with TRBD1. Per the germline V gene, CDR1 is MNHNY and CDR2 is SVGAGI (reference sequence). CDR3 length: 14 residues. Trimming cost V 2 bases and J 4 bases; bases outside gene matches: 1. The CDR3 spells CASSYRQGNQPQHF. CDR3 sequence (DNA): TGTGCCAGCAGTTACAGACAGGGGAATCAGCCCCAGCATTTT.

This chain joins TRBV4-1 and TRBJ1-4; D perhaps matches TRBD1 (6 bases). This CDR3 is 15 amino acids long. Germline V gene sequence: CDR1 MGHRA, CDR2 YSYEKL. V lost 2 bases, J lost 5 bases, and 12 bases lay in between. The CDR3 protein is CASSQSGVMNEKLFF. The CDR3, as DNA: TGCGCCAGCAGCCAATCAGGGGTGATGAATGAAAAACTGTTTTTT.

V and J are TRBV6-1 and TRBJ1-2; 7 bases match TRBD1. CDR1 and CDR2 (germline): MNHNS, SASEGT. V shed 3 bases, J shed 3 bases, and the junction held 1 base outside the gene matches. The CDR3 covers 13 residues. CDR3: CASSETGHYGYTF. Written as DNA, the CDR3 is TGTGCCAGCAGTGAGACAGGGCACTATGGCTACACCTTC.

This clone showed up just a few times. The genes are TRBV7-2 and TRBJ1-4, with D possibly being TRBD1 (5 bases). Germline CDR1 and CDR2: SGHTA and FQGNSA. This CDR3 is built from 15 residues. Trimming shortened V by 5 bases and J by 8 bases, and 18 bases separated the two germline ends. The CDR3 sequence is CASSPSGGDREKLFF. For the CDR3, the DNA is TGTGCCAGCAGCCCAAGTGGGGGGGATCGGGAAAAACTGTTTTTT.

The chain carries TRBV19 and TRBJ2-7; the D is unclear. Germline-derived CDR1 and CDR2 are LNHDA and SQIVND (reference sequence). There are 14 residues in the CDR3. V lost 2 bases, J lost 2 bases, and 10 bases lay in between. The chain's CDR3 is CASSILLPAYEQYV. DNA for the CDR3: TGTGCCAGTAGTATACTTCTACCCGCCTACGAGCAGTACGTC.

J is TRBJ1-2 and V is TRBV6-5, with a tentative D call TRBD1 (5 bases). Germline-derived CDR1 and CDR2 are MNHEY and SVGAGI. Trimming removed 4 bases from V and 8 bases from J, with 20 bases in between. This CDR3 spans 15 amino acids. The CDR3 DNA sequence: TGTGCCAGCAGTTCTTCACGACAGTCCAAAAGAGGCTACACCTTC. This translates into CASSSSRQSKRGYTF.

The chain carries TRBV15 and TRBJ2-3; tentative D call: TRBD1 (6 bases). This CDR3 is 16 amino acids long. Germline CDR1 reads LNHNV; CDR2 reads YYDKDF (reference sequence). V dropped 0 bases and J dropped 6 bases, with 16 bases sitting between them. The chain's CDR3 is CATSRDHQGLMDTQYF. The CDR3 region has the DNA TGTGCCACCAGCAGAGATCATCAGGGGCTCATGGATACGCAGTATTTT.

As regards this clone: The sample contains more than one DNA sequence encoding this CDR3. The CDR3 nucleotides read TGTGCCAGCAGTTACCTTCAGGGGAACACTGAAGCTTTCTTT. Translation gives CASSYLQGNTEAFF. The chain joins TRBV6-5 to TRBJ1-1; D possibly corresponds to TRBD1 (5 bases). Germline loops: CDR1 MNHEY, CDR2 SVGAGI. Trimming took 2 bases from V and 1 from J, leaving 8 bases between them. This CDR3 contains 14 residues.

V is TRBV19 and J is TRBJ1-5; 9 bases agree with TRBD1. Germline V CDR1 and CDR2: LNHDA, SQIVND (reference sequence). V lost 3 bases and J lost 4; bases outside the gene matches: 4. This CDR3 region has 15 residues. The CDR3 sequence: CASSMDRGRNQPQHF. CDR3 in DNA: TGTGCCAGTAGTATGGACAGGGGCCGAAATCAGCCCCAGCATTTT.

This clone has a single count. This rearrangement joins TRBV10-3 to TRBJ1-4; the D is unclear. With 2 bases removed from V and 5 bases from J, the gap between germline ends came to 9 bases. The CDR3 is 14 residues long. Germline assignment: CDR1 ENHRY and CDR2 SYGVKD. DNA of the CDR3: TGTGCCATCAGTGAGGAGGGAGGAAATGAAAAACTGTTTTTT. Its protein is CAISEEGGNEKLFF.

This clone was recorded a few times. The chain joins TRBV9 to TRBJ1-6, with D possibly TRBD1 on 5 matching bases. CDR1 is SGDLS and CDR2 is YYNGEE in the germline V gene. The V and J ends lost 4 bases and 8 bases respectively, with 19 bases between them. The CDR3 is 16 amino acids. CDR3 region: CASSPQAGRIDSPLHF. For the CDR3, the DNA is TGTGCCAGCAGCCCCCAGGCAGGGAGGATCGATTCACCCCTCCACTTT.

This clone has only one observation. The CDR3 nucleotides are TGTGCCACCAGCAGAGACGAGGGAGGAGAGACCCAGTACTTC. This codes for CATSRDEGGETQYF. The chain has TRBV15 and TRBJ2-5; D might be TRBD2 (6 bases). Germline loops: CDR1 LNHNV, CDR2 YYDKDF (reference sequence). The CDR3 spans 14 residues. V was clipped by 0 bases and J by 4 bases, with 9 bases between them.

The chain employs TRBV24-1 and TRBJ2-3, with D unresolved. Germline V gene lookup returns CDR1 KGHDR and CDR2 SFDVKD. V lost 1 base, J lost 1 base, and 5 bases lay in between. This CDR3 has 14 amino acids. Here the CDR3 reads CATSDFGRTDTQYF. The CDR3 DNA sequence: TGTGCCACCAGTGATTTTGGCCGCACAGATACGCAGTATTTT.

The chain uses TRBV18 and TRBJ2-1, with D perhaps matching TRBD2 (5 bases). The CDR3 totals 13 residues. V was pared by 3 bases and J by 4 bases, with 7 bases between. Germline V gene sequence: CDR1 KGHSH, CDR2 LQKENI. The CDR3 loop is CASSPGEYNEQFF. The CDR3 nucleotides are TGTGCCAGCTCACCGGGAGAATACAATGAGCAGTTCTTC.

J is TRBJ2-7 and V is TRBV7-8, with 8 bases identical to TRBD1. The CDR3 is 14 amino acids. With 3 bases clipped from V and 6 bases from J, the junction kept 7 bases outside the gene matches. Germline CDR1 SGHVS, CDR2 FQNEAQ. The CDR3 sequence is CASSLQGQGGEQYF. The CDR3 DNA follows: TGTGCCAGCAGCTTGCAAGGACAGGGTGGCGAGCAGTACTTC. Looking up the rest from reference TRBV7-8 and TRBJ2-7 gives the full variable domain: GAGVSQSPRYKVAKRGQDVALRCDPISGHVSLFWYQQALGQGPEFLTYFQNEAQLDKSGLPSDRFFAERPEGSVSTLKIQRTQQEDSAVYLCASSLQGQGGEQYFGPGTRLTVT.

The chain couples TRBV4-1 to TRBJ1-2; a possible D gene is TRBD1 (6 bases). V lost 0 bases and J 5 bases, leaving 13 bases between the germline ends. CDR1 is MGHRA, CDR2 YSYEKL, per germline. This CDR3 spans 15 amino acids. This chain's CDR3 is CASSQDGGARYGYTF. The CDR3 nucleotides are TGCGCCAGCAGCCAAGACGGGGGGGCAAGGTATGGCTACACCTTC.

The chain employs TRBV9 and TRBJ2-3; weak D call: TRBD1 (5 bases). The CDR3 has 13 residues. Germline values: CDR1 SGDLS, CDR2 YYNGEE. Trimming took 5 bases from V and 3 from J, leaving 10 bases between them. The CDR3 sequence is CASRQGMTDTQYF. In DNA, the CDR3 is TGTGCCAGCAGGCAGGGAATGACAGATACGCAGTATTTT.

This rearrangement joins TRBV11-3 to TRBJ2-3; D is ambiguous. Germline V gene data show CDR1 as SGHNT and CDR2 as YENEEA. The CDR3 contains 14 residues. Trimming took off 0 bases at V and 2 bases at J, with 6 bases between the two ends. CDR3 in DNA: TGTGCCAGCAGCTTAGATCAGAACACAGATACGCAGTATTTT. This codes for CASSLDQNTDTQYF. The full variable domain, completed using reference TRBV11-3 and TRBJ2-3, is EAGVVQSPRYKIIEKKQPVAFWCNPISGHNTLYWYLQNLGQGPELLIRYENEEAVDDSQLPKDRFSAERLKGVDSTLKIQPAELGDSAVYLCASSLDQNTDTQYFGPGTRLTVL.

CDR3 residues: CASALDRAYEQYF. The CDR3, as DNA: TGTGCTAGTGCCCTGGACAGGGCCTACGAGCAGTACTTC. This chain uses TRBV12-5 with TRBJ2-7; TRBD1 aligns across 8 bases. CDR1 LGHNT and CDR2 FRNRAP come from the germline V gene. The V and J ends lost 7 bases and 2 bases, in that order; junction bases with no gene match: 4. The CDR3 is 13 residues long.

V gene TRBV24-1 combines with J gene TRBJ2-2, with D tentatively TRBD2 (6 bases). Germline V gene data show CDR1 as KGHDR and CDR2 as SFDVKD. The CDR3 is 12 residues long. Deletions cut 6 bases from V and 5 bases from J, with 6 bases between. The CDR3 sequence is CATSRGTGELFF. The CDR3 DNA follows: TGTGCCACCAGTCGGGGGACCGGGGAGCTGTTTTTT.

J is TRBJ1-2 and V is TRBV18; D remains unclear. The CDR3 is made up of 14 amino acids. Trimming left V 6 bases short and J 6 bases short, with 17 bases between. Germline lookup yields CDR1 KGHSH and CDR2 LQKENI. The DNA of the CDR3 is TGTGCCAGCTCGCCGAGAACCGGGGTAGATGGCTACACCTTC. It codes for CASSPRTGVDGYTF.

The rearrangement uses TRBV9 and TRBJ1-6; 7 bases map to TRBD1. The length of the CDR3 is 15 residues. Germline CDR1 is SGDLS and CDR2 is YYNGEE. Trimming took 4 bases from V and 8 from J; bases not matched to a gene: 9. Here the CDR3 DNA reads TGTGCCAGCAGCCCCCGGACAGGAGCGTATTCACCCCTCCACTTT. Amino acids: CASSPRTGAYSPLHF.